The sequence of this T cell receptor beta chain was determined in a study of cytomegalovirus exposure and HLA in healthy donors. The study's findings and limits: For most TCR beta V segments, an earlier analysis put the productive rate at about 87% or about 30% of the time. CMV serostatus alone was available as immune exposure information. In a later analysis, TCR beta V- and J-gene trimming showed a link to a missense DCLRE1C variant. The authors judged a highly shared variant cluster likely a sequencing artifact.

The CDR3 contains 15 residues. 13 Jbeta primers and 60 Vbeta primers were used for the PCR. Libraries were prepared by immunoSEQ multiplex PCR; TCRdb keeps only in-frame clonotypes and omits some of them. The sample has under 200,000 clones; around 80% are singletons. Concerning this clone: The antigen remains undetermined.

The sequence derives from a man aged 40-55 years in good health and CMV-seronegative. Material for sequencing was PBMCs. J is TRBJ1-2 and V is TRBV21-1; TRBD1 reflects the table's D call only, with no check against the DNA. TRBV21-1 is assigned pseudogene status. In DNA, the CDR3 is TGTGCCAGCAGCACCTCAGGGGTCGGAGACTATGGCTACACCTTC. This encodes CASSTSGVGDYGYTF.